Listed below are T cell receptor beta chains from one sample, sequenced in a study of T cell repertoires in cytomegalovirus infection. TCRdb recomputed calls from the reads with MiXCR, one row per CDR3 protein. The sample holds hundreds of thousands of distinct CDR3 sequences, approximately 34% seen once. Sequencing used PBMCs. These TCRs come from a human donor in good health (CMV status not recorded). Some clones in this sample may be carry-over from other donors' samples. Both conserved end residues are part of each CDR3. A D gene is named only where the DNA matches it firmly. Some rows mark clone size as missing; the rest say once, few, many or name a class of expanded clone.

cdr3_aa: CASSSRQGGSTDTQYF
cdr3_nt: TGTGCCAGCAGTTCCCGCCAGGGAGGGAGCACAGATACGCAGTATTTT
clone_size: few
j_call: TRBJ2-3
v_call: TRBV27
d_call: TRBD2
cdr3_length: 16

cdr3_aa: CASSLVSTSGKDTQYF
cdr3_nt: TGTGCCAGCAGCTTAGTTTCGACTAGCGGAAAAGATACGCAGTATTTT
clone_size: -
j_call: TRBJ2-3
v_call: TRBV11-2
d_call: TRBD2
cdr3_length: 16

cdr3_aa: CASTDTGGLGYTF
cdr3_nt: TGTGCCAGCACCGATACAGGGGGTCTCGGCTACACCTTC
clone_size: many
j_call: TRBJ1-2
v_call: TRBV27
d_call: TRBD1
cdr3_length: 13

cdr3_aa: CASSFPRDATNEKLFF
cdr3_nt: TGTGCCAGCAGCTTCCCTAGGGATGCAACTAATGAAAAACTGTTTTTT
clone_size: -
j_call: TRBJ1-4
v_call: TRBV7-6
d_call: -
cdr3_length: 16

cdr3_aa: CASSIGTGGPETQYF
cdr3_nt: TGTGCCAGTAGTATAGGGACAGGCGGTCCAGAGACCCAGTACTTC
clone_size: -
j_call: TRBJ2-5
v_call: TRBV19
d_call: TRBD1
cdr3_length: 15

cdr3_aa: CASSLRPTANTGELFF
cdr3_nt: TGTGCCAGCAGCTTAAGACCGACAGCGAACACCGGGGAGCTGTTTTTT
clone_size: -
j_call: TRBJ2-2
v_call: TRBV7-9
d_call: -
cdr3_length: 16

cdr3_aa: CASSYGGPDTGELFF
cdr3_nt: TGTGCCAGCAGTTACGGGGGGCCGGACACCGGGGAGCTGTTTTTT
clone_size: -
j_call: TRBJ2-2
v_call: TRBV6-2/TRBV6-3
d_call: -
cdr3_length: 15

cdr3_aa: CATSRDSGLAGFTDTQYF
cdr3_nt: TGTGCCACCAGCAGAGATTCAGGACTAGCGGGATTCACAGATACGCAGTATTTT
clone_size: few
j_call: TRBJ2-3
v_call: TRBV15
d_call: TRBD2
cdr3_length: 18

cdr3_aa: CATSRDGLAGTLLSSTDTQYF
cdr3_nt: TGTGCCACCAGCAGAGATGGTCTAGCGGGGACACTTCTTTCTAGCACAGATACGCAGTATTTT
clone_size: few
j_call: TRBJ2-3
v_call: TRBV15
d_call: TRBD2
cdr3_length: 21

cdr3_aa: CASSYERGPNTGELFF
cdr3_nt: TGTGCCAGCAGTTACGAGAGGGGACCGAACACCGGGGAGCTGTTTTTT
clone_size: few
j_call: TRBJ2-2
v_call: TRBV6-6
d_call: -
cdr3_length: 16

cdr3_aa: CASSLRGGDGELFF
cdr3_nt: TGTGCCAGCAGCTTGAGAGGGGGGGACGGGGAGCTGTTTTTT
clone_size: -
j_call: TRBJ2-2
v_call: TRBV7-2
d_call: -
cdr3_length: 14

cdr3_aa: CASSTGTGRISGANVLTF
cdr3_nt: TGTGCCAGCAGCACGGGGACAGGGCGCATCTCTGGGGCCAACGTCCTGACTTTC
clone_size: few
j_call: TRBJ2-6
v_call: TRBV5-6
d_call: TRBD1
cdr3_length: 18

cdr3_aa: CASSLPLSALPHTDTQYF
cdr3_nt: TGCGCCAGCAGCTTGCCGTTGAGCGCACTACCCCACACGGATACGCAGTATTTT
clone_size: -
j_call: TRBJ2-3
v_call: TRBV5-1
d_call: -
cdr3_length: 18

cdr3_aa: CASSPGPGQGHYEQYF
cdr3_nt: TGTGCCAGCAGCCCCGGGCCGGGACAGGGCCATTACGAGCAGTACTTC
clone_size: -
j_call: TRBJ2-7
v_call: TRBV7-8
d_call: TRBD1
cdr3_length: 16

cdr3_aa: CASSPGPGSYGYTF
cdr3_nt: TGTGCCAGCAGCCCTGGGCCAGGGAGCTATGGCTACACCTTC
clone_size: few
j_call: TRBJ1-2
v_call: TRBV5-4
d_call: -
cdr3_length: 14

cdr3_aa: CASRPDRGITGELFF
cdr3_nt: TGTGCCAGCAGACCGGACAGGGGAATAACCGGGGAGCTGTTTTTT
clone_size: few
j_call: TRBJ2-2
v_call: TRBV28
d_call: TRBD1
cdr3_length: 15

cdr3_aa: CASSFTGGATSGNTIYF
cdr3_nt: TGTGCCAGCAGCTTCACAGGGGGTGCCACCTCTGGAAACACCATATATTTT
clone_size: -
j_call: TRBJ1-3
v_call: TRBV7-9
d_call: TRBD1
cdr3_length: 17

cdr3_aa: CASSYFRTGDIDTQYF
cdr3_nt: TGTGCCAGCAGTTACTTCAGGACAGGGGATATAGATACGCAGTATTTT
clone_size: -
j_call: TRBJ2-3
v_call: TRBV6-5
d_call: TRBD1
cdr3_length: 16

cdr3_aa: CASIRTVGNSPLHF
cdr3_nt: TGTGCCAGCATCCGGACAGTAGGGAATTCACCCCTCCACTTT
clone_size: -
j_call: TRBJ1-6
v_call: TRBV2
d_call: -
cdr3_length: 14

cdr3_aa: CASTPGGSIYNEQFF
cdr3_nt: TGTGCCAGCACCCCTGGCGGTAGCATTTACAATGAGCAGTTCTTC
clone_size: -
j_call: TRBJ2-1
v_call: TRBV27
d_call: -
cdr3_length: 15

cdr3_aa: CASSARGDGVAGELFF
cdr3_nt: TGTGCCAGCAGCGCCAGGGGCGACGGGGTTGCCGGGGAGCTGTTTTTT
clone_size: -
j_call: TRBJ2-2
v_call: TRBV6-6
d_call: -
cdr3_length: 16

cdr3_aa: CASRNDPGQHNSPLHF
cdr3_nt: TGTGCCAGTAGAAACGACCCGGGACAGCATAATTCACCCCTCCACTTT
clone_size: -
j_call: TRBJ1-6
v_call: TRBV19
d_call: TRBD1
cdr3_length: 16

cdr3_aa: CSARDEGGRGAKNIQYF
cdr3_nt: TGCAGTGCTAGAGATGAGGGAGGGAGGGGGGCCAAAAACATTCAGTACTTC
clone_size: few
j_call: TRBJ2-4
v_call: TRBV20-1
d_call: -
cdr3_length: 17

cdr3_aa: CASSQVIDNEQFF
cdr3_nt: TGCGCCAGCAGCCAAGTGATAGACAATGAGCAGTTCTTC
clone_size: -
j_call: TRBJ2-1
v_call: TRBV4-1
d_call: -
cdr3_length: 13

cdr3_aa: CATSGRLNTEAFF
cdr3_nt: TGCGCCACCTCGGGGAGGCTAAACACTGAAGCTTTCTTT
clone_size: -
j_call: TRBJ1-1
v_call: TRBV4-1
d_call: -
cdr3_length: 13

cdr3_aa: CASSLVAGEGYEQYF
cdr3_nt: TGTGCCAGCAGCCTAGTAGCGGGAGAGGGCTACGAGCAGTACTTC
clone_size: -
j_call: TRBJ2-7
v_call: TRBV9
d_call: TRBD2
cdr3_length: 15

cdr3_aa: CASSPARRNTEAFF
cdr3_nt: TGCGCCAGCAGCCCCGCTCGCAGGAACACTGAAGCTTTCTTT
clone_size: -
j_call: TRBJ1-1
v_call: TRBV4-1
d_call: -
cdr3_length: 14

cdr3_aa: CASSLAGGEYQPQHF
cdr3_nt: TGTGCCAGCAGCTTGGCAGGGGGCGAGTATCAGCCCCAGCATTTT
clone_size: few
j_call: TRBJ1-5
v_call: TRBV5-5
d_call: TRBD1
cdr3_length: 15

cdr3_aa: CASRPPEGGGAESPLHF
cdr3_nt: TGTGCCAGCAGGCCACCCGAGGGGGGGGGCGCCGAGTCACCCCTCCACTTT
clone_size: few
j_call: TRBJ1-6
v_call: TRBV28
d_call: -
cdr3_length: 17

cdr3_aa: CSARDRGRDNIQYF
cdr3_nt: TGCAGTGCTAGAGATCGCGGTAGGGATAACATTCAGTACTTC
clone_size: -
j_call: TRBJ2-4
v_call: TRBV20-1
d_call: -
cdr3_length: 14

cdr3_aa: CASSPIGGTNEKLFF
cdr3_nt: TGTGCCAGCAGCCCCATTGGGGGGACCAATGAAAAACTGTTTTTT
clone_size: many
j_call: TRBJ1-4
v_call: TRBV7-2
d_call: -
cdr3_length: 15

cdr3_aa: CAITRGPESYGYTF
cdr3_nt: TGTGCCATCACACGGGGCCCGGAGAGCTATGGCTACACCTTC
clone_size: -
j_call: TRBJ1-2
v_call: TRBV10-3
d_call: -
cdr3_length: 14

cdr3_aa: CASSWDAEETQYF
cdr3_nt: TGTGCCAGCAGCTGGGACGCGGAAGAGACCCAGTACTTC
clone_size: few
j_call: TRBJ2-5
v_call: TRBV5-4
d_call: -
cdr3_length: 13